One sample yielded the 19 T cell receptor beta chains listed below, sequenced in a study of T cells in Graves' hyperthyroidism and ophthalmopathy. TCR beta CDR3 regions were amplified from RNA. HTBI primers were used for first-round RT-PCR of the TCR CDR3. TCRdb analysed the multiplex PCR reads with MiXCR anew, one entry per CDR3 protein. Of 540,000 or so distinct CDR3 sequences detected, 15% to 19% appear once; the ten largest clones hold roughly 6.6%. What was sequenced was blood. The receptors here all came from a woman aged 25-40 years with Graves' hyperthyroidism.

In this sample, this clonotype turned up many times. The chain uses TRBV30 and TRBJ2-2, with D unclear. This CDR3 has 15 amino acids. V shed 0 bases and J shed 0 bases, with 8 bases lying between them. The V gene's germline CDR1 is GTSNPN and CDR2 SVGIG (reference sequence). CDR3 sequence reads: CAWSVLQTNTGELFF. CDR3 nucleotides: TGTGCCTGGAGTGTTCTTCAGACGAACACCGGGGAGCTGTTTTTT.

This clonotype was detected ten times or more. The V gene is TRBV28, the J gene TRBJ1-1, with a weak D call TRBD1 (5 bases). The germline V gene has CDR1 MDHEN and CDR2 SYDVKM. Between the trimmed V and J ends, which lost 6 bases and 3 bases, there was a span of 14 bases. The CDR3 extends over 14 amino acids. In DNA form, the CDR3 reads TGTGCCAGCAGAACGGACACCCTGGACACTGAAGCTTTCTTT. This encodes CASRTDTLDTEAFF. Filled out from reference TRBV28 and TRBJ1-1, the complete variable domain reads DVKVTQSSRYLVKRTGEKVFLECVQDMDHENMFWYRQDPGLGLRLIYFSYDVKMKEKGDIPEGYSVSREKKERFSLILESASTNQTSMYLCASRTDTLDTEAFFGQGTRLTVV.

This chain joins TRBV6-2 or TRBV6-3 and TRBJ2-1; D is perhaps TRBD1 or TRBD2 (6 bases each). This CDR3 region has 19 residues. The germline gives CDR1 MNHEY, CDR2 SVGEGT. With 5 bases removed from V and 6 bases from J, the gap between germline ends came to 29 bases. CDR3 in amino acids: CASSPTGASTRVRGNEQFF. CDR3 nucleotides: TGTGCCAGCAGTCCCACGGGGGCTAGCACCCGGGTACGGGGCAATGAGCAGTTCTTC.

This clonotype was recorded many times. This sequence joins TRBV20-1 and TRBJ2-7; possibly TRBD1 or TRBD2 for D (5 bases each). Trimming cost V 0 bases and J 4 bases, with 13 bases left between them. Germline V gives CDR1 DFQATT, CDR2 SNEGSKA (reference sequence). The CDR3 is made up of 14 amino acids. CDR3 nucleotides: TGCAGTGCTAGAGATAGAGGGGTGGCGTACGAGCAGTACTTC. This translates into CSARDRGVAYEQYF.

V usage is TRBV6-9 and J usage is TRBJ2-7, with TRBD1 as a possible D gene (6 bases). The V and J ends lost 3 bases and 3 bases respectively, with 15 bases between them. The CDR3 contains 15 residues. The germline V gene encodes CDR1 MNHGY and CDR2 SVAAGI. CDR3: CASSYSRRGNYEQYF. The CDR3 coding sequence is TGTGCCAGCAGTTACAGTCGTAGGGGGAACTACGAGCAGTACTTC.

This clonotype was recorded many times. The chain couples TRBV7-9 to TRBJ2-3; D possibly corresponds to TRBD1 (5 bases). Germline CDR1 SEHNR, CDR2 FQNEAQ (reference sequence). Trimming left V 4 bases short and J 1 base short, with 18 bases between. The CDR3 length is 17 residues. The DNA of the CDR3 is TGTGCCAGCAGCTCCCAAAGGTCGCCGACAGGCACAGATACGCAGTATTTT. This sequence encodes CASSSQRSPTGTDTQYF.

This clonotype was seen at least ten times. The V call is TRBV29-1, the J call TRBJ1-1, with 7 bases fitting TRBD1. V shed 6 bases and J 0 bases; nucleotides not matched to a gene: 4. Germline CDR1 and CDR2: SQVTM and ANQGSEA. The CDR3 length is 13 residues. CDR3 sequence reads: CSVSTGMNTEAFF. CDR3 DNA sequence: TGCAGCGTGTCGACAGGGATGAACACTGAAGCTTTCTTT.

This clonotype was seen many times. This chain connects TRBV20-1 to TRBJ2-2; D uncertain. The CDR3 length is 13 residues. Germline values: CDR1 DFQATT, CDR2 SNEGSKA (reference sequence). Trimming stripped 6 bases from V and 7 bases from J, with 15 bases between. CDR3 residues: CSADGLLNGELFF. Here the CDR3 DNA reads TGCAGTGCCGATGGTTTACTAAACGGGGAGCTGTTTTTT.

This clonotype was observed many times. V gene TRBV29-1 combines with J gene TRBJ2-1; 9 positions agree with TRBD2. Unmatched junction bases numbered 8, after V lost 3 bases and J lost 8 bases. The CDR3 contains 14 residues. CDR1 and CDR2 from the germline V gene are SQVTM and ANQGSEA. The CDR3: CSVEKASGTDEQFF. The CDR3 region has the DNA TGCAGCGTTGAGAAGGCTAGCGGGACGGATGAGCAGTTCTTC.

The J gene is TRBJ2-3, the V gene TRBV7-7; D unclear. V shed 2 bases and J shed 5 bases, with 8 bases lying between them. Germline V gives CDR1 SSHAT, CDR2 FNYEAQ (reference sequence). The CDR3 spans 13 residues. This CDR3 is CASSLRLEDTQYF. In DNA form, the CDR3 reads TGTGCCAGCAGCTTAAGACTGGAAGATACGCAGTATTTT.

Ten or more counts support this clonotype. The chain recombines TRBV7-2 with TRBJ2-7; 10 nucleotides line up with TRBD2. CDR3 length: 15 amino acids. J was trimmed by 2 bases and V by 2 bases; bases with no gene match: 3. CDR1 and CDR2 (germline): SGHTA, FQGNSA. The CDR3 DNA sequence: TGTGCCAGCAGCTTATGGACTAGCGGAACCTACGAGCAGTACTTC. Its translation: CASSLWTSGTYEQYF. Filled out from reference TRBV7-2 and TRBJ2-7, the complete variable domain reads GAGVSQSPSNKVTEKGKDVELRCDPISGHTALYWYRQSLGQGLEFLIYFQGNSAPDKSGLPSDRFSAERTGGSVSTLTIQRTQQEDSAVYLCASSLWTSGTYEQYFGPGTRLTVT.

The V and J genes are TRBV7-9 and TRBJ2-1, with 11 bases lining up with TRBD2. V gave up 5 bases and J gave up 3 bases; unmatched junction bases: 9. The germline gives CDR1 SEHNR, CDR2 FQNEAQ (reference sequence). The CDR3 length is 17 residues. The CDR3 spells CASSRIITSGSYNEQFF. CDR3 bases: TGTGCCAGCAGCCGAATAATTACTAGCGGGAGCTACAATGAGCAGTTCTTC.

V gene TRBV20-1 combines with J gene TRBJ2-5, with TRBD2 matching over 7 bases. The germline V gene has CDR1 DFQATT and CDR2 SNEGSKA (reference sequence). Trimming took 0 bases from V and 1 from J; bases not matched to a gene: 8. This CDR3 contains 16 residues. CDR3 sequence: CSARDMVAGPQETQYF. The CDR3 DNA is TGCAGTGCTAGAGATATGGTAGCGGGTCCCCAAGAGACCCAGTACTTC.

The rearrangement joins TRBV7-2 to TRBJ2-2; 15 nucleotides agree with TRBD2. V dropped 5 bases and J dropped 6; count of bases not matched to a gene: 7. The CDR3 loop spans 17 amino acids. Germline V gives CDR1 SGHTA, CDR2 FQGNSA. This CDR3 is CASSRLGLAGGPGELFF. The CDR3 DNA follows: TGTGCCAGCAGCCGCCTCGGACTAGCGGGAGGGCCCGGGGAGCTGTTTTTT. The full variable domain, in which reference TRBV7-2 and TRBJ2-2 provide the parts outside the CDR3, is GAGVSQSPSNKVTEKGKDVELRCDPISGHTALYWYRQSLGQGLEFLIYFQGNSAPDKSGLPSDRFSAERTGGSVSTLTIQRTQQEDSAVYLCASSRLGLAGGPGELFFGEGSRLTVL.

Worth noting for this clonotype: Germline is not matched at one junction end, which may reflect a read error. The chain couples TRBV20-1 to TRBJ2-1; D remains unclear. In germline, CDR1 is DFQATT, CDR2 SNEGSKA (reference sequence). The CDR3 consists of 13 residues. CDR3 protein: CSARDFNNNEQFF. CDR3 bases: TGCAGTGCTCGAGACTTCAACAACAATGAGCAGTTCTTC.

This chain uses TRBV9 with TRBJ2-1, with 10 bases identical to TRBD2. Per germline, CDR1 SGDLS and CDR2 YYNGEE. J lost 8 bases, V lost 4 bases, and 9 bases had no gene match. The CDR3 has 15 amino acids. The CDR3 spells CASSPQAGGRDEQFF. The CDR3 bases are TGTGCCAGCAGCCCCCAAGCGGGAGGGCGGGATGAGCAGTTCTTC.

This clonotype was seen only a few times. This chain links TRBV7-2 with TRBJ2-1; TRBD2 agrees at 11 bases. This CDR3 is 15 amino acids long. Germline V gene sequence: CDR1 SGHTA, CDR2 FQGNSA. The junction had 8 bases not matched to a gene; V was cut back by 6 bases and J by 7 bases. CDR3 amino acids: CASRLTSGSSNEQFF. As DNA, the CDR3 is TGTGCCAGCAGACTTACTAGCGGGAGTTCGAATGAGCAGTTCTTC.

This clonotype was recorded at least ten times. Here the CDR3 reads CASSPLSAQRIYEQYF. CDR3 bases: TGTGCCAGCTCACCACTGTCTGCACAGAGAATCTACGAGCAGTACTTC. The rearrangement links TRBV18 to TRBJ2-7; D gene uncertain. CDR3 length: 16 amino acids. Trimming took 1 base from V and 3 from J, leaving 16 bases between them. CDR1 KGHSH and CDR2 LQKENI come from the germline V gene.

The V gene is TRBV5-1, the J gene TRBJ2-1; weak D call: TRBD1 (6 bases). V was cut by 0 bases and J by 9 bases, with 10 bases left in between. There are 13 residues in the CDR3. Germline CDR1 and CDR2: SGHRS and YFSETQ. The CDR3 here is CASSLAPGVEQFF. CDR3 sequence (DNA): TGCGCCAGCAGCTTGGCTCCAGGGGTTGAGCAGTTCTTC.